Listed here are 14 T cell receptor beta chains from one sample, sequenced in a study of metastatic and nonmetastatic thyroid tumors. TCRdb reprocessed the PCR reads via MiXCR. Of approximately 7,000 clones in the sample, about two fifths were seen once. All patients were untreated before thyroid surgery. What was sequenced was tumor tissue. All receptors derive from a female donor with papillary thyroid cancer or a benign thyroid nodule (not recorded which). Some clones in this sample may be carry-over from other donors' samples.

The sample holds one count of this clone. The chain has TRBV11-2 and TRBJ2-7; unclear D gene. Germline lookup yields CDR1 SGHAT and CDR2 FQNNGV. V lost 1 base to trimming and J lost 5 bases, with 12 bases between them. The CDR3 is made up of 14 amino acids. The CDR3 coding sequence is TGTGCCAGCAGCTTAGGGGGTTTCATCGACGAGCAGTACTTC. It codes for CASSLGGFIDEQYF.

The chain employs TRBV6-2 or TRBV6-3 and TRBJ1-5; D unclear. The CDR3 loop spans 17 amino acids. Germline-derived CDR1 and CDR2 are MNHEY and SVGEGT. Trimming removed 7 bases at V and 4 bases at J, with 23 bases between. CDR3 loop: CASKPEAGRRLNQPQHF. CDR3 in DNA: TGTGCCAGCAAACCAGAAGCCGGCAGGAGACTAAATCAGCCCCAGCATTTT.

This clone has more than one count but fewer than ten. Here the CDR3 DNA reads TGTGCCAGCGGCGAGGGGGGGGTCGGCACAGATACGCAGTATTTT. It specifies CASGEGGVGTDTQYF. The J gene is TRBJ2-3, the V gene TRBV6-1, with D possibly being TRBD2 (7 bases). Germline CDR1 and CDR2: MNHNS and SASEGT. The CDR3 runs to 15 residues. Trimming left V 8 bases short and J 1 base short, with 16 bases between.

This clone is medium-sized (0.01 to 0.1%) in the sample. The chain uses TRBV5-8 and TRBJ1-6; D might be TRBD1 (6 bases). This CDR3 spans 13 amino acids. Trimming took off 5 bases at V and 10 bases at J, with 13 bases between the two ends. The V gene's germline CDR1 is SGHTS and CDR2 YDEGEE. The CDR3 reads CASRFQGRSPLHF. The DNA for the CDR3 is TGTGCCAGCAGGTTTCAGGGGAGATCACCCCTCCACTTT.

This clone occurred a few times. A much larger clone lies one base from this, so it may be a read error. The same CDR3 also results from other DNA sequences found in this sample. This chain uses TRBV7-7 with TRBJ2-5; 10 bases are a match to TRBD1. The germline CDR1 and CDR2 sequences are SSHAT and FNYEAQ (reference sequence). The CDR3 is 14 residues long. The CDR3 is CASSFGQGGETQYF. CDR3 sequence (DNA): TGTGCTAGCAGCTTTGGACAGGGGGGGGAGACCCAGTACTTC.

The rearrangement links TRBV15 to TRBJ2-7; 7 bases fit TRBD1. The ends lost 1 base at V and 5 bases at J; junction bases unmatched: 5. The CDR3 extends over 14 amino acids. CDR1 and CDR2 from the germline V gene are LNHNV and YYDKDF (reference sequence). CDR3 nucleotides: TGTGCCACCAGCAGAGGACAGGGTCGGGACGAGCAGTACTTC. This gives the protein CATSRGQGRDEQYF.

The V and J genes are TRBV19 and TRBJ2-7; D not certain. The CDR3 runs to 10 residues. Deletions cut 7 bases from V and 4 bases from J, with 5 bases between. The germline CDR1 and CDR2 sequences are LNHDA and SQIVND (reference sequence). CDR3 in amino acids: CASKSYEQYF. The CDR3 region has the DNA TGTGCCAGTAAATCGTACGAGCAGTACTTC.

The CDR3 protein is CASSSGSGTSVSYEQYF. The CDR3 region has the DNA TGTGCCAGCAGTTCCGGATCCGGGACTAGCGTATCCTACGAGCAGTACTTC. The chain combines TRBV27 with TRBJ2-7; 10 bases agree with TRBD2. From germline, CDR1 is MNHEY and CDR2 SMNVEV (reference sequence). This CDR3 has 17 residues. V was clipped by 4 bases and J by 1 base; unmatched bases: 10.

This clone was recorded a few times. The chain combines TRBV20-1 with TRBJ2-7; perhaps TRBD1 as D (5 bases). This CDR3 region has 15 residues. Germline V gene lookup returns CDR1 DFQATT and CDR2 SNEGSKA (reference sequence). V lost 2 bases and J lost 4, with 18 bases in between. DNA of the CDR3: TGCAGTGCTAGACCGCACGTCTACTCAGGGTACGAGCAGTACTTC. Translating gives CSARPHVYSGYEQYF.

This clone showed up just a few times. V gene TRBV6-4 combines with J gene TRBJ2-3; D unclear. CDR1 and CDR2 (germline): MRHNA, SNTAGT. The CDR3 covers 13 residues. Deletions cut 6 bases from V and 2 bases from J, with 9 bases between. The CDR3 loop reads CASSKQSTDTQYF. The CDR3 region has the DNA TGTGCCAGCAGCAAACAGTCCACAGATACGCAGTATTTT.

This clone was counted a few times. The chain recombines TRBV3-1 with TRBJ2-2, with TRBD2 matching 9 bases. Trimming removed 4 bases from V and 7 bases from J; junction bases left unmatched: 10. The germline CDR1 and CDR2 sequences are LGHDT and YNNKEL (reference sequence). The CDR3 runs 16 residues. The CDR3 region has the DNA TGTGCCAGCAGCCCCGCGTTAGCGGGAGTTGTCGGGGAGCTGTTTTTT. Its protein product is CASSPALAGVVGELFF.

CDR3 loop: CASSQWVQTQYF. The CDR3 bases are TGTGCCAGCAGCCAGTGGGTGCAGACCCAGTACTTC. The chain is built from TRBV11-2 and TRBJ2-5; D unclear. This CDR3 spans 12 amino acids. Germline assignment: CDR1 SGHAT and CDR2 FQNNGV. V shed 5 bases and J shed 6 bases, with 10 bases lying between them.

This clone occurred a few times. Lacking the conserved final phenylalanine or tryptophan, this CDR3 likely reflects a read error. J is TRBJ2-7 and V is TRBV24-1; 8 nucleotides match TRBD1. The CDR3 is 14 amino acids. The germline V gene has CDR1 KGHDR and CDR2 SFDVKD. Unmatched junction bases numbered 8, after V lost 5 bases and J lost 6 bases. The CDR3 loop is CATSAGQAPSEQYS. The CDR3 DNA follows: TGTGCCACCAGTGCGGGACAGGCACCTAGCGAGCAGTACTCC.

The chain uses TRBV28 and TRBJ2-3; D not certain. Trimming shortened V by 4 bases and J by 4 bases, and 15 bases separated the two germline ends. The germline CDR1 and CDR2 sequences are MDHEN and SYDVKM. The CDR3 covers 15 residues. The CDR3 nucleotides are TGTGCCAGCAGTTACTCGAGGAATAGACCAGATACGCAGTATTTT. Its protein is CASSYSRNRPDTQYF. Combining the CDR3 with reference TRBV28 and TRBJ2-3 gives the whole variable domain DVKVTQSSRYLVKRTGEKVFLECVQDMDHENMFWYRQDPGLGLRLIYFSYDVKMKEKGDIPEGYSVSREKKERFSLILESASTNQTSMYLCASSYSRNRPDTQYFGPGTRLTVL.